This passage covers 8 T cell receptor beta chains from one sample sequenced in a study of blood T cell repertoires in COVID-19. Generated by immunoSEQ multiplex PCR, the TCRdb table keeps only in-frame clones and is missing some. The table shows under 200,000 clones, with approximately 88% occurring only once. The material sequenced was PBMCs or T cells enriched from blood (not recorded which). The source of these receptors is a woman in her fifties or sixties who had recovered from COVID-19.

The chain joins TRBV9 to TRBJ1-4, with 7 bases that match TRBD1. The CDR3 is 14 residues long. CDR1 and CDR2 from the germline V gene are SGDLS and YYNGEE. The V and J ends lost 4 bases and 4 bases, in that order; junction bases with no gene match: 4. CDR3 sequence reads: CASSSPGGNEKLFF. The DNA for the CDR3 is TGTGCCAGCAGCTCTCCAGGGGGTAATGAAAAACTGTTTTTT.

The chain uses TRBV29-1 and TRBJ2-1; D perhaps matches TRBD1 (5 bases). The CDR3 is 13 residues long. Germline V gene sequence: CDR1 SQVTM, CDR2 ANQGSEA. V was shortened by 4 bases and J by 6 bases, with 13 bases between the two germline ends. CDR3 sequence (DNA): TGCAGCGTTGCAGGGCAGCTATCCAATGAGCAGTTCTTC. It yields the protein CSVAGQLSNEQFF.

This clone was found once. The rearrangement uses TRBV5-4 and TRBJ2-1; TRBD1 is a possible D gene (5 bases). There are 16 residues in the CDR3. Trimming shortened V by 0 bases and J by 5 bases, and 15 bases separated the two germline ends. Germline V gene data show CDR1 as SGHNT and CDR2 as YYREEE (reference sequence). The CDR3 protein is CASSLAIRTSNNEQFF. The CDR3 DNA is TGTGCCAGCAGCTTGGCGATACGGACATCTAACAATGAGCAGTTCTTC.

The V call is TRBV6-5, the J call TRBJ2-2; 10 nucleotides agree with TRBD2. The V gene's germline CDR1 is MNHEY and CDR2 SVGAGI. The CDR3 length is 15 residues. J was trimmed by 5 bases and V by 6 bases; bases with no gene match: 6. CDR3 sequence (DNA): TGTGCCAGCAGCCCGGGGACTAGCGCAACCGGGGAGCTGTTTTTT. Protein sequence: CASSPGTSATGELFF.

Only a few counts were recorded for this clone. This chain connects TRBV27 to TRBJ2-2; 8 nucleotides line up with TRBD2. V gave up 5 bases and J gave up 0 bases; unmatched junction bases: 2. This CDR3 is 15 amino acids long. CDR1 is MNHEY and CDR2 is SMNVEV in the germline V gene (reference sequence). The CDR3 loop reads CASSRLATNTGELFF. DNA for the CDR3: TGTGCCAGCAGTCGACTAGCGACGAACACCGGGGAGCTGTTTTTT.

The rearrangement uses TRBV6-2 or TRBV6-3 and TRBJ1-5; D is uncertain. The V gene's germline CDR1 is MNHEY and CDR2 SVGEGT. V was clipped by 6 bases and J by 7 bases, with 10 bases between them. The CDR3 length is 12 residues. The CDR3 DNA follows: TGTGCCAGCAGCTTCGCAGGACAGCCCCAGCATTTT. Its translation: CASSFAGQPQHF.

The V call is TRBV5-1, the J call TRBJ2-1; D might be TRBD1 (6 bases). The CDR3 consists of 16 residues. V was shortened by 0 bases and J by 9 bases, with 19 bases between the two germline ends. CDR1 and CDR2 (germline): SGHRS, YFSETQ. Written as DNA, the CDR3 is TGCGCCAGCAGCTTGGCCCCAGATCCCAGGGGTCCTGAGCAGTTCTTC. Translating it yields CASSLAPDPRGPEQFF. Full variable domain (outside the CDR3, taken from reference TRBV5-1 and TRBJ2-1): KAGVTQTPRYLIKTRGQQVTLSCSPISGHRSVSWYQQTPGQGLQFLFEYFSETQRNKGNFPGRFSGRQFSNSRSEMNVSTLELGDSALYLCASSLAPDPRGPEQFFGPGTRLTVL.

The CDR3 region has the DNA TGTGCCAGCAGCGTAGCGCAAGAAGGGGGATGGCAGTTCTTC. This translates into CASSVAQEGGWQFF. The chain uses TRBV9 and TRBJ2-1; weak D call: TRBD1 (6 bases). The CDR3 has 14 amino acids. The ends were cut back, 0 bases at V and 12 bases at J, with 16 bases in the middle. The germline gives CDR1 SGDLS, CDR2 YYNGEE. Based on the CDR3 plus reference TRBV9 and TRBJ2-1, the full variable domain is DSGVTQTPKHLITATGQRVTLRCSPRSGDLSVYWYQQSLDQGLQFLIQYYNGEERAKGNILERFSAQQFPDLHSELNLSSLELGDSALYFCASSVAQEGGWQFFGPGTRLTVL.